This T cell receptor (beta chain) came from a study of blood T cells in healthy people across ages. In germline, CDR1 is DFQATT, CDR2 SNEGSKA (reference sequence). The CDR3 loop spans 14 amino acids. The ends were cut back, 4 bases at V and 4 bases at J, with 14 bases in the middle. Alongside a J-beta primer mix, a sample-barcoded 5' primer served in a second PCR lasting roughly 6 to 12 cycles. CDR3-containing paired-end reads numbered at least 2.5 million in each sample. TCRdb ran MiXCR on the 5' RACE reads and lists one entry per CDR3 protein. The repertoire holds hundreds of thousands of distinct CDR3 sequences, with approximately 52% as singletons.

Sequencing input: blood. The chain joins TRBV20-1 to TRBJ1-3; D might be TRBD1 (5 bases). This clonotype originated in a woman aged 80 or over in good health. This chain's CDR3 is CSATRDSAGNTIYF. As DNA, the CDR3 is TGCAGTGCTACACGTGACAGTGCGGGAAACACCATATATTTT.